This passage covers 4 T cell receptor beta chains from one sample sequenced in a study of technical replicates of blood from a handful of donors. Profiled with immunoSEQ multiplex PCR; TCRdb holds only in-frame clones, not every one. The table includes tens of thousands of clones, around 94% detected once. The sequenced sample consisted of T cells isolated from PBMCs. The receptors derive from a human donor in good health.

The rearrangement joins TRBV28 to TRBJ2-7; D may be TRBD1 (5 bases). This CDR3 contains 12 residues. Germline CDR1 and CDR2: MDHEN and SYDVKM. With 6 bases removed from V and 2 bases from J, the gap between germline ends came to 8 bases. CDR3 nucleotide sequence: TGTGCCAGCAGAATGACAGCCTACGAGCAGTACTTC. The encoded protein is CASRMTAYEQYF.

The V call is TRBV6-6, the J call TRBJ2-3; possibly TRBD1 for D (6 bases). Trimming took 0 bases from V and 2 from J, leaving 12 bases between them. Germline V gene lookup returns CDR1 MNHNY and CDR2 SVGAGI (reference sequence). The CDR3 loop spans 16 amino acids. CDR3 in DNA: TGTGCCAGCAGTTACTCGGAACAGGGAGACACAGATACGCAGTATTTT. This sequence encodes CASSYSEQGDTDTQYF.

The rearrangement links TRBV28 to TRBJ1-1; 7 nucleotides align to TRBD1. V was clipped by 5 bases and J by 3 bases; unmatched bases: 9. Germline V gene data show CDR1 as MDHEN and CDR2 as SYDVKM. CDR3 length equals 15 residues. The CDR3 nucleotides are TGTGCCAGCAGTCGGGACAGCCAATGGGACACTGAAGCTTTCTTT. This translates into CASSRDSQWDTEAFF.

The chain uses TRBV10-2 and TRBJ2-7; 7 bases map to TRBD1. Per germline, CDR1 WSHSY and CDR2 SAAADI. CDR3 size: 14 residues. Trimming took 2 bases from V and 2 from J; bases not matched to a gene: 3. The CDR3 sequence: CASSEGQGAYEQYF. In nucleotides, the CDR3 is TGCGCCAGCAGTGAGGGGCAGGGGGCCTACGAGCAGTACTTC.